This TCR beta chain was identified during a study of T cell changes during pregnancy in multiple sclerosis. Clones were sequenced by immunoSEQ multiplex PCR, and TCRdb holds only the in-frame ones, with some missing. The sample holds approximately 100,000 clones, 94% seen once. The germline V gene has CDR1 MDHEN and CDR2 SYDVKM. The CDR3 extends over 14 amino acids. V lost 6 bases to trimming and J lost 8 bases, with 19 bases between them. This clonotype originated in a female donor with multiple sclerosis, enrolled in a pregnancy study. The chain joins TRBV28 to TRBJ1-1; D perhaps matches TRBD1 (5 bases). The sequenced sample was peripheral blood, obtained before pregnancy. The CDR3 spells CASRRGKSGIEAFF. The CDR3 DNA is TGTGCCAGCAGGCGGGGGAAGAGTGGGATAGAAGCTTTCTTT.